The rows below give T cell receptor beta chains drawn from one sample of a study of cytomegalovirus exposure and HLA in healthy donors. The table came from immunoSEQ multiplex PCR; TCRdb's copy has only in-frame clones and leaves some out. This sample has 150,000 to 200,000 clones, with about 77% found just once. Sequencing used PBMCs. The receptors were sampled from a woman under 40 in good health and CMV-seropositive. Each CDR3 is given with its conserved first and last residue. Each record gives: V gene, CDR3 protein.

V gene: TRBV9; CDR3 protein: CASSVGGVDTQYF
V gene: TRBV7-2; CDR3 protein: CASSLAAGTSGHIQYF
V gene: TRBV5-1; CDR3 protein: CASSISGNSYNEQFF
V gene: TRBV5-1; CDR3 protein: CASSLSSPLIETQYF
V gene: TRBV27; CDR3 protein: CASRLLGQGLVGSGANVLTF
V gene: TRBV20-1; CDR3 protein: CSAPPQIGYTF
V gene: TRBV7-9; CDR3 protein: CASSLRSSGGLNEQYF
V gene: TRBV6-6; CDR3 protein: CASRDTLRSIQYF
V gene: TRBV29-1; CDR3 protein: CSNQRSGDYNEQFF
V gene: TRBV6-1; CDR3 protein: CASNRDRGRLSEQYF
V gene: TRBV7-9; CDR3 protein: CASSFARDRIHEQFF
V gene: TRBV19; CDR3 protein: CASSPRQGARTEAFF
V gene: TRBV6-1; CDR3 protein: CASSRPPEEAFF
V gene: TRBV6-6; CDR3 protein: CASSYRGQAYEQYF
V gene: TRBV4-1; CDR3 protein: CASSQVQGQRAEQYF
V gene: TRBV4-3; CDR3 protein: CASSQDNIQNGELFF
V gene: TRBV9; CDR3 protein: CASSPRLAGGANEQFF